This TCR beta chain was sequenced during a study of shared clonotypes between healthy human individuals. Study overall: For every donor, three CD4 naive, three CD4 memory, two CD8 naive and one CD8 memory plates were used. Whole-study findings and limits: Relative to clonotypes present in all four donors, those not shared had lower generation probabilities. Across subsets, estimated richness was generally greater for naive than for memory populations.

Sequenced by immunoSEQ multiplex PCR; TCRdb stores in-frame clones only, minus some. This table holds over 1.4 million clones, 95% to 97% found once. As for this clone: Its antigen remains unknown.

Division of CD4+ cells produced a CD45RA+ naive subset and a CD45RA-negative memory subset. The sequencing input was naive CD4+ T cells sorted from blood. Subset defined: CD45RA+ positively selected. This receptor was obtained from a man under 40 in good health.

CDR3 sequence: CASSRPGQGLQPQHF. CDR3 coding DNA: TGTGCCAGCAGTCGTCCGGGACAGGGTCTCCAGCCCCAGCATTTT. The genes are TRBV28 and TRBJ1-5; 9 bases are shared with TRBD1. The CDR3 runs 15 residues. V was clipped by 5 bases and J by 7 bases; unmatched bases: 9. CDR1 and CDR2 (germline): MDHEN, SYDVKM.